Following are 21 T cell receptor beta chains from one sample sequenced in a study of control samples from healthy donors and cancer patients. Only in-frame clones appear in the TCRdb table, and some are missing; sequencing was by immunoSEQ multiplex PCR. The table shows just under 65,000 clones, with over 75% occurring only once. Sample: blood. Receptor source: a man in his forties or fifties in good health.

The V and J genes are TRBV3-1 (or the pseudogene TRBV3-2) and TRBJ1-3; 10 bases agree with TRBD1. The CDR3 length is 18 residues. With 0 bases clipped from V and 6 bases from J, the junction kept 11 bases outside the gene matches. Germline CDR1 and CDR2: LGHDT and YNNKEL (reference sequence). This chain's CDR3 is CASSQDTSDRGRANTIYF. Written as DNA, the CDR3 is TGTGCCAGCAGCCAAGATACTTCCGACAGGGGGCGCGCAAACACCATATATTTT.

The V and J genes are TRBV4-3 and TRBJ1-5; D remains unclear. This CDR3 comprises 14 residues. Germline lookup yields CDR1 LGHNA and CDR2 YSLEER. Between the trimmed V and J ends, which lost 0 bases and 4 bases, there was a span of 7 bases. CDR3 region: CASSQDRVNQPQHF. The CDR3 DNA follows: TGCGCCAGCAGCCAAGATAGGGTTAATCAGCCCCAGCATTTT.

This rearrangement joins TRBV11-2 to TRBJ2-5; 7 positions agree with TRBD1. This CDR3 has 13 residues. Germline V gives CDR1 SGHAT, CDR2 FQNNGV. J gave up 5 bases and V 6 bases, and 6 bases lay outside the gene matches. The CDR3 reads CASRTTGMETQYF. CDR3 nucleotide sequence: TGTGCCAGCAGAACGACAGGGATGGAGACCCAGTACTTC.

The DNA of the CDR3 is TGTGCCTGCTCCGGACTAGCGGATTACAATGAGCAGTTCTTC. Amino acid sequence: CACSGLADYNEQFF. The V and J genes are TRBV30 and TRBJ2-1; 10 bases are a match to TRBD2. The CDR3 is made up of 14 amino acids. The V segment lost 6 bases and the J segment 4 bases; nucleotides outside the gene matches: 6. Germline V gene data show CDR1 as GTSNPN and CDR2 as SVGIG (reference sequence).

This chain connects TRBV5-5 to TRBJ1-4, with a tentative D call TRBD1 (5 bases). Per germline, CDR1 SGHKS and CDR2 YYEKEE (reference sequence). This CDR3 has 15 amino acids. The ends were cut back, 3 bases at V and 6 bases at J, with 15 bases in the middle. The CDR3 sequence: CASSSDSLWDEKLFF. The DNA for the CDR3 is TGTGCCAGCAGCTCCGACAGTCTTTGGGATGAAAAACTGTTTTTT. The complete variable domain, with remaining parts taken from reference TRBV5-5 and TRBJ1-4, reads DAGVTQSPTHLIKTRGQQVTLRCSPISGHKSVSWYQQVLGQGPQFIFQYYEKEERGRGNFPDRFSARQFPNYSSELNVNALLLGDSALYLCASSSDSLWDEKLFFGSGTQLSVL.

V is TRBV28 and J is TRBJ2-2; D perhaps matches TRBD2 (5 bases). V dropped 6 bases and J dropped 3 bases, with 17 bases sitting between them. The CDR3 is 16 amino acids. Germline loops: CDR1 MDHEN, CDR2 SYDVKM. CDR3 nucleotides: TGTGCCAGCAGCCCCAACTCGGCAGCGGACACCGGGGAGCTGTTTTTT. Translation gives CASSPNSAADTGELFF.

The CDR3 loop is CASSLARGETQYF. CDR3 coding DNA: TGTGCCAGCAGCTTAGCGCGAGGAGAGACCCAGTACTTC. The chain links TRBV7-6 to TRBJ2-5; no firm D call. Germline-derived CDR1 and CDR2 are SGHVS and FNYEAQ. This CDR3 contains 13 residues. The germline V and J ends were trimmed by 0 bases and 4 bases, with 6 bases remaining between them.

CDR3 in amino acids: CASSQAGTGMGGYTF. The CDR3 nucleotides are TGCGCCAGCAGCCAGGCCGGGACAGGGATGGGTGGCTACACCTTC. The chain has TRBV4-1 and TRBJ1-2; 9 nucleotides match TRBD1. V trimming: 3 bases; J trimming: 7 bases; junction bases outside the gene matches: 9. CDR3 length: 15 residues. Germline V gene lookup returns CDR1 MGHRA and CDR2 YSYEKL.

J is TRBJ1-2 and V is TRBV5-6; possibly TRBD1 for D (5 bases). V lost 4 bases to trimming and J lost 2 bases, with 18 bases between them. The CDR3 is 16 residues long. Germline V lookup: CDR1 SGHDT, CDR2 YYEEEE. The CDR3 loop reads CASSPDAAGTNYGYTF. The CDR3 bases are TGTGCCAGCAGCCCGGATGCGGCAGGGACCAACTATGGCTACACCTTC.

V is TRBV5-1 and J is TRBJ1-1; tentatively, D is TRBD1 (6 bases). The ends were cut back, 1 base at V and 3 bases at J, with 10 bases in the middle. The CDR3 sequence is 14 residues long. CDR1 and CDR2 (germline): SGHRS, YFSETQ. Here the CDR3 reads CASSLPGEYTEAFF. CDR3 sequence (DNA): TGCGCCAGCAGCTTGCCAGGGGAGTACACTGAAGCTTTCTTT.

The chain recombines TRBV9 with TRBJ1-3; D gene unclear. Germline CDR1 SGDLS, CDR2 YYNGEE. CDR3 length: 17 residues. The ends were cut back, 4 bases at V and 4 bases at J, with 21 bases in the middle. In DNA, the CDR3 is TGTGCCAGCAGCACATTCGGTCATAAGGGTCTCGGAAACACCATATATTTT. This gives the protein CASSTFGHKGLGNTIYF.

V gene TRBV19 combines with J gene TRBJ1-2, with D possibly matching TRBD1 (5 bases). Looked up from germline, CDR1 is LNHDA and CDR2 is SQIVND (reference sequence). Trimming cost V 3 bases and J 4 bases, with 9 bases left between them. This CDR3 has 13 amino acids. The CDR3 DNA reads as TGTGCCAGTAGTATTCAGGGAGTCTATGGCTACACCTTC. Translated, it gives CASSIQGVYGYTF.

This CDR3 reads CASSLMRENRGELFF. The CDR3 bases are TGTGCCAGCAGTCTTATGAGGGAGAATCGCGGGGAGCTGTTTTTT. The chain uses TRBV28 and TRBJ2-2, with D possibly matching TRBD2 (5 bases). V lost 5 bases, J lost 7 bases, and 17 bases lay in between. The CDR3 extends over 15 amino acids. Per germline, CDR1 MDHEN and CDR2 SYDVKM.

The chain joins TRBV19 to TRBJ1-5; D is perhaps TRBD1 (5 bases). Looked up from germline, CDR1 is LNHDA and CDR2 is SQIVND (reference sequence). CDR3 length: 17 residues. Trimming took off 6 bases at V and 2 bases at J, with 20 bases between the two ends. CDR3 sequence reads: CASRDVTRGMGNQPQHF. In nucleotides, the CDR3 is TGTGCCAGTAGGGACGTAACAAGGGGAATGGGCAATCAGCCCCAGCATTTT.

CDR3 bases: TGCGCCAGCAGCTCACGGGGTCTCGGAGATGAAAAACTGTTTTTT. Translated: CASSSRGLGDEKLFF. The chain has TRBV5-1 and TRBJ1-4; D is unresolved. The CDR3 consists of 15 residues. The germline CDR1 and CDR2 sequences are SGHRS and YFSETQ. Between the trimmed V and J ends, which lost 3 bases and 6 bases, there was a span of 15 bases.

DNA of the CDR3: TGTGCCAGCAGCTCAAACAGGGACTCCTACGAGCAGTACTTC. Amino acid sequence: CASSSNRDSYEQYF. The rearrangement links TRBV9 to TRBJ2-7, with a possible D match to TRBD1 (6 bases). Per the germline V gene, CDR1 is SGDLS and CDR2 is YYNGEE. The CDR3 has 14 amino acids. V lost 4 bases to trimming and J lost 0 bases, with 11 bases between them.

V usage is TRBV28 and J usage is TRBJ1-4; D may be TRBD1 (5 bases). Germline loops: CDR1 MDHEN, CDR2 SYDVKM. The CDR3 runs 15 residues. The V and J ends lost 5 bases and 7 bases respectively, with 17 bases between them. The CDR3 nucleotides read TGTGCCAGCAGTGTGTATTCAGGGAGAGGTGAAAAACTGTTTTTT. This gives the protein CASSVYSGRGEKLFF.

The rearrangement uses TRBV29-1 and TRBJ2-1, with 8 bases identical to TRBD2. This CDR3 contains 14 residues. Germline-derived CDR1 and CDR2 are SQVTM and ANQGSEA. V lost 4 bases and J lost 7; bases outside the gene matches: 9. CDR3 loop: CSVATGGLRNEQFF. Written as DNA, the CDR3 is TGCAGCGTTGCTACGGGAGGGCTAAGGAATGAGCAGTTCTTC.

This sequence joins TRBV29-1 and TRBJ2-7, with TRBD1 identical over 9 bases. After removal of 2 bases from V and 6 bases from J, the junction contained 8 bases not matched to a gene. The CDR3 sequence is 14 residues long. Germline V gene sequence: CDR1 SQVTM, CDR2 ANQGSEA. In nucleotides, the CDR3 is TGCAGCGTTGAACGAAGGACAGGGGCTGGCGAGCAGTACTTC. Translating gives CSVERRTGAGEQYF.

This clone was counted between two and nine times. The rearrangement links TRBV19 to TRBJ1-1; no definite D call. With 1 base removed from V and 1 base from J, the gap between germline ends came to 7 bases. The CDR3 is 14 residues long. Per germline, CDR1 LNHDA and CDR2 SQIVND (reference sequence). CDR3 in amino acids: CASSIVWGNTEAFF. The CDR3 nucleotides read TGTGCCAGTAGTATAGTATGGGGGAACACTGAAGCTTTCTTT. The variable domain in full, with the rest retrieved from reference TRBV19 and TRBJ1-1, is DGGITQSPKYLFRKEGQNVTLSCEQNLNHDAMYWYRQDPGQGLRLIYYSQIVNDFQKGDIAEGYSVSREKKESFPLTVTSAQKNPTAFYLCASSIVWGNTEAFFGQGTRLTVV.

The chain uses TRBV28 and TRBJ1-1, with 7 nucleotides matching TRBD1. Germline CDR1 and CDR2: MDHEN and SYDVKM. CDR3 size: 14 residues. Trimming cost V 3 bases and J 4 bases; bases outside gene matches: 5. In DNA form, the CDR3 reads TGTGCCAGCAGTTTCCTGCCAGGGGGCACTGAAGCTTTCTTT. Protein: CASSFLPGGTEAFF. Variable domain in full (rest from reference TRBV28 and TRBJ1-1): DVKVTQSSRYLVKRTGEKVFLECVQDMDHENMFWYRQDPGLGLRLIYFSYDVKMKEKGDIPEGYSVSREKKERFSLILESASTNQTSMYLCASSFLPGGTEAFFGQGTRLTVV.